Below are 3 T cell receptor beta chains sequenced from a single sample in a study of blood T cell repertoires in COVID-19. Profiled with immunoSEQ multiplex PCR; TCRdb holds only in-frame clones, not every one. The sample comprises some 250,000 clones, roughly 90% of which are singletons, and 8.8% rests with the top ten. The sample consisted of PBMCs or T cells enriched from blood (not recorded which). The receptor set was obtained from a man in his forties who had recovered from COVID-19.

The gene calls are TRBV7-3 and TRBJ1-1, with a possible D match to TRBD1 (5 bases). The length of the CDR3 is 15 residues. Germline V gene data show CDR1 as SGHTA and CDR2 as FQGTGA. The ends were cut back, 0 bases at V and 7 bases at J, with 15 bases in the middle. CDR3 amino acids: CASSLTRRGRGEAFF. Written as DNA, the CDR3 is TGTGCCAGCAGCTTAACGAGGAGGGGACGGGGTGAAGCTTTCTTT.

The chain carries TRBV4-1 and TRBJ2-3; no clear D gene. The CDR3 extends over 16 amino acids. Germline lookup yields CDR1 MGHRA and CDR2 YSYEKL. V shed 0 bases and J shed 0 bases, with 10 bases lying between them. CDR3 coding DNA: TGCGCCAGCAGCCAAGACTCGGTGACTAGCACAGATACGCAGTATTTT. The encoded protein is CASSQDSVTSTDTQYF.

The chain carries TRBV30 and TRBJ1-1; no firm D call. Trimming cost V 5 bases and J 5 bases, with 15 bases left between them. This CDR3 spans 13 amino acids. Looked up from germline, CDR1 is GTSNPN and CDR2 is SVGIG (reference sequence). CDR3 in DNA: TGTGCCTGGGATGATGGGCTCAAGACTGAAGCTTTCTTT. This translates into CAWDDGLKTEAFF.